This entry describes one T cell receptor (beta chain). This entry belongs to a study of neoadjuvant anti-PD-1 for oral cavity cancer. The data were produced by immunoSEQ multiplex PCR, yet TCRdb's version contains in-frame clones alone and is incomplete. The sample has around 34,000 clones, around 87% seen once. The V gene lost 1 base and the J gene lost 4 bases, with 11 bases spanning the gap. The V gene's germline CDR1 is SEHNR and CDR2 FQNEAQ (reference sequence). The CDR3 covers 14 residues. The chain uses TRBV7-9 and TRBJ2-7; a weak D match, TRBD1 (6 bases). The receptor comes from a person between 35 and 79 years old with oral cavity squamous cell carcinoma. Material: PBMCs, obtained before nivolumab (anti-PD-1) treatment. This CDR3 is CASSLGYREYEQYF. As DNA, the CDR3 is TGTGCCAGCAGCTTAGGGTACAGGGAATACGAGCAGTACTTC.